These T cell receptor beta chains were read from a single sample in a study of cytomegalovirus exposure and HLA in healthy donors. This table comes from immunoSEQ multiplex PCR, and its TCRdb copy is limited to in-frame clones, with some not included. The sample has some 150,000 clones, 80% seen once. Input material: PBMCs. The receptors were sampled from a man under 40 in good health and CMV-seronegative. CDR3s include the opening cysteine and the closing phenylalanine or tryptophan. The D gene is left open where the match is weak. Size values are once, few and many counts, or a class for expanded clones, and some rows have none.

-,TRBV7-2,-,14,TRBJ1-2,CASSPRVVYYGYTF,TGTGCCAGCAGCCCCAGGGTGGTGTACTATGGCTACACCTTC
TRBD1,TRBV5-1,-,15,TRBJ2-7,CASSLRLVTGDEQYF,TGCGCCAGCAGCTTGAGGCTGGTGACAGGGGACGAGCAGTACTTC
TRBD1,TRBV6-5,-,15,TRBJ1-6,CASLRRGQGGSPLHF,TGTGCCAGCTTAAGGAGAGGACAGGGAGGTTCACCCCTCCACTTT
TRBD2,TRBV18,-,20,TRBJ2-6,CASSPMGTSGRSSGANVLTF,TGTGCCAGCTCACCAATGGGGACTAGCGGGAGGTCTTCTGGGGCCAACGTCCTGACTTTC
-,TRBV6-1,-,16,TRBJ1-6,CASSEAVHDYNSPLHF,TGTGCCAGCAGTGAAGCGGTACACGACTATAATTCACCCCTCCACTTT
TRBD2,TRBV2,once,14,TRBJ2-7,CASRSNGGGDEQYF,TGTGCCAGTAGATCTAACGGGGGGGGTGACGAGCAGTACTTC
TRBD1,TRBV6-1,few,15,TRBJ2-7,CASKPSDRTFYEQYF,TGTGCCAGCAAACCTTCGGACAGGACGTTCTACGAGCAGTACTTC
-,TRBV9,-,16,TRBJ2-6,CASSVGHTSGANVLTF,TGTGCCAGCAGCGTAGGACACACCTCTGGGGCCAACGTCCTGACTTTC
-,TRBV2,-,12,TRBJ1-1,CASSEGGGAAFF,TGTGCCAGCAGTGAAGGCGGGGGGGCAGCTTTCTTT
TRBD1,TRBV19,-,15,TRBJ1-1,CASSAGTGVNTEAFF,TGTGCCAGTAGTGCCGGGACAGGGGTGAACACTGAAGCTTTCTTT
TRBD2,TRBV27,-,14,TRBJ2-3,CASRTSGESDTQYF,TGTGCCAGCAGGACTAGCGGGGAGTCAGATACGCAGTATTTT
TRBD1,TRBV5-4,-,14,TRBJ1-2,CASSLQGSWGGYTF,TGTGCCAGCAGCTTACAGGGGTCTTGGGGTGGCTACACCTTC
-,TRBV18,-,15,TRBJ1-4,CASSRLRGDNEKLFF,TGTGCCAGCTCAAGACTCAGGGGCGACAATGAAAAACTGTTTTTT
TRBD1,TRBV4-1,-,18,TRBJ1-5,CASSQGWTGTGSNQPQHF,TGCGCCAGCAGCCAAGGGTGGACAGGCACCGGGAGCAATCAGCCCCAGCATTTT
-,TRBV6-1,-,11,TRBJ2-7,CASSDLYEQYF,TGTGCCAGCAGTGACCTCTACGAGCAGTACTTC
TRBD1,TRBV28,few,16,TRBJ1-4,CASSLSSGTGYEKLFF,TGTGCCAGCAGTTTGTCTTCCGGGACAGGGTACGAAAAACTGTTTTTT
-,TRBV4-1,-,17,TRBJ2-3,CASSQTYSRGSTDTQYF,TGCGCCAGCAGCCAAACTTATTCGCGGGGCAGCACAGATACGCAGTATTTT
-,TRBV27,few,14,TRBJ1-1,CASGWGGLGPEAFF,TGTGCCAGCGGGTGGGGAGGGTTAGGGCCTGAAGCTTTCTTT
TRBD2,TRBV19,-,18,TRBJ2-2,CASSIPRTSGIYTGELFF,TGTGCCAGTAGTATCCCTCGGACTAGCGGGATCTACACCGGGGAGCTGTTTTTT
-,TRBV29-1,-,13,TRBJ2-1,CSVGNSWDNEQFF,TGCAGCGTTGGCAATAGCTGGGACAATGAGCAGTTCTTC
-,TRBV7-9,-,16,TRBJ2-5,CASSLAPTGQGETQYF,TGTGCCAGCAGCTTAGCGCCGACCGGCCAGGGGGAGACCCAGTACTTC
-,TRBV28,-,14,TRBJ1-2,CASTVAGTNYGYTF,TGTGCCAGCACCGTCGCAGGAACTAACTATGGCTACACCTTC
-,TRBV7-8,-,14,TRBJ1-1,CASSLGLNPGVAFF,TGTGCCAGCAGCTTAGGGCTCAATCCGGGGGTGGCTTTCTTT
TRBD2,TRBV5-1,-,15,TRBJ2-7,CASSLTSGSSYEQYF,TGCGCCAGCAGCTTAACTAGCGGGTCTTCCTACGAGCAGTACTTC
-,TRBV6-6,-,12,TRBJ1-1,CASTLGGSEAFF,TGTGCCAGTACCCTCGGCGGTTCTGAAGCTTTCTTT
-,TRBV6-6,-,13,TRBJ2-5,CASSRDRTETQYF,TGTGCCAGCAGTAGGGATAGGACTGAGACCCAGTACTTC
TRBD1,TRBV6-5,few,14,TRBJ1-2,CASSYFTGDDGYTF,TGTGCCAGCAGTTACTTTACAGGGGATGATGGCTACACCTTC
TRBD2,TRBV9,-,14,TRBJ2-7,CASSAGLALSEQYF,TGTGCCAGCAGCGCAGGACTAGCGTTATCCGAGCAGTACTTC
-,TRBV18,-,14,TRBJ2-5,CASSRGSSEETQYF,TGTGCCAGCTCACGCGGGTCAAGCGAAGAGACCCAGTACTTC
TRBD1,TRBV5-1,once,14,TRBJ1-1,CASSLTGEAGEAFF,TGCGCCAGCAGCTTGACAGGGGAAGCGGGTGAAGCTTTCTTT
TRBD1,TRBV6-5,-,15,TRBJ1-1,CASSYDRASATEAFF,TGTGCCAGCAGTTACGACAGGGCAAGTGCCACTGAAGCTTTCTTT
-,TRBV19,-,14,TRBJ1-1,CASSSWLGDTEAFF,TGTGCCAGTAGTTCCTGGCTGGGAGACACTGAAGCTTTCTTT
TRBD1,TRBV18,-,16,TRBJ1-5,CASSPGQGSVNQPQHF,TGTGCCAGCTCACCGGGACAGGGAAGTGTCAATCAGCCCCAGCATTTT
-,TRBV28,-,21,TRBJ1-3,CASSLPLFRGGTVNSGNTIYF,TGTGCCAGCAGTTTGCCACTTTTCCGGGGCGGGACGGTTAACTCTGGAAACACCATATATTTT
TRBD1,TRBV5-7,-,17,TRBJ2-2,CASSVSNRGGCTGELFF,TGTGCCAGCAGCGTCTCCAACAGGGGCGGCTGCACCGGGGAGCTGTTTTTT